These 13 T cell receptor beta chains originate from one sample sequenced in a study of identical twins. TCRdb independently ran MiXCR on the 5' RACE reads; one entry per CDR3 protein. The sample has 450,000 to 650,000 distinct CDR3 sequences, 12% to 15% seen once. These same data were also listed under a study on yellow fever vaccine responses in identical twins.

Material for sequencing was CD4+ T cells sorted from blood. The receptors derive from a woman between 18 and 29 years old in good health.

The chain uses TRBV20-1 and TRBJ2-3; D gene unclear. The V and J ends lost 4 bases and 2 bases respectively, with 10 bases between them. CDR3 length equals 13 residues. From germline, CDR1 is DFQATT and CDR2 SNEGSKA (reference sequence). The chain's CDR3 is CSAIVETTDTQYF. DNA for the CDR3: TGCAGTGCTATTGTGGAAACCACAGATACGCAGTATTTT.

This clonotype was found a few times. The CDR3 DNA reads TGTGCCAGCAGCCAATCGGGCGGGACAGGGCGGAACATTCAGTACTTC. Translation: CASSQSGGTGRNIQYF. The chain has TRBV16 and TRBJ2-4; 9 nucleotides agree with TRBD1. Looked up from germline, CDR1 is KGHSY and CDR2 is FQNENV. The junction had 7 bases not matched to a gene; V was cut back by 0 bases and J by 7 bases. The CDR3 covers 16 residues.

This clonotype was counted between two and nine times. J is TRBJ1-2 and V is TRBV20-1; 7 positions agree with TRBD1. The CDR3 is made up of 12 amino acids. Germline V CDR1 and CDR2: DFQATT, SNEGSKA (reference sequence). V trimming: 7 bases; J trimming: 7 bases; junction bases outside the gene matches: 9. The CDR3 here is CSGERQGTGYTF. The CDR3, as DNA: TGCAGTGGAGAACGACAGGGAACTGGCTACACCTTC.

Only a few counts were recorded for this clonotype. This is likely a read error, given that the CDR3 carries no conserved phenylalanine or tryptophan at its end. The gene calls are TRBV12-3 or TRBV12-4 and TRBJ2-3; D call uncertain. With 6 bases removed from V and 4 bases from J, the gap between germline ends came to 8 bases. The CDR3 spans 12 residues. Written as DNA, the CDR3 is TGTGCCAGCAGACCAACAGCAGATACGCAGTATTCT. Translated: CASRPTADTQYS.

CDR3 DNA: TGCAGTGCTAGAATCCATTCCCAAGAGACCCAGTACTTC. Residues: CSARIHSQETQYF. The chain employs TRBV20-1 and TRBJ2-5; D uncertain. Germline CDR1 DFQATT, CDR2 SNEGSKA (reference sequence). Between the trimmed V and J ends, which lost 2 bases and 1 base, there was a span of 8 bases. The length of the CDR3 is 13 residues.

The chain joins TRBV10-1 to TRBJ2-7; tentatively, D is TRBD1 (5 bases). The V end lost 0 bases, the J end lost 7 bases, and 13 bases lay between the germline ends. Germline CDR1 is WNHNN and CDR2 is SYGVQD (reference sequence). The length of the CDR3 is 14 residues. Written as DNA, the CDR3 is TGCGCCAGCAGTGAGTCCCAGGGTTGGGAAGAGCAGTACTTC. Translated: CASSESQGWEEQYF.

This clonotype was observed a handful of times. The chain uses TRBV28 and TRBJ2-1; D is possibly TRBD2 (5 bases). This CDR3 is built from 16 residues. V was pared by 6 bases and J by 0 bases, with 15 bases between. CDR1 and CDR2 from the germline V gene are MDHEN and SYDVKM. The DNA for the CDR3 is TGTGCCAGCAGCCCCGTACGGGAAAGCTCCTACAATGAGCAGTTCTTC. It specifies CASSPVRESSYNEQFF.

The J gene is TRBJ1-2, the V gene TRBV5-1; D remains unclear. The CDR3 covers 15 residues. CDR1 is SGHRS and CDR2 is YFSETQ in the germline V gene. V was cut by 0 bases and J by 1 base, with 10 bases left in between. This chain's CDR3 is CASSLGLRDNYGYTF. The CDR3 nucleotides read TGCGCCAGCAGCTTGGGCTTAAGGGATAACTATGGCTACACCTTC.

This clonotype was seen only a few times. The chain has TRBV29-1 and TRBJ1-3; 7 bases line up with TRBD1. Trimming took 1 base from V and 4 from J; bases not matched to a gene: 10. Germline values: CDR1 SQVTM, CDR2 ANQGSEA. This CDR3 region has 16 residues. The DNA for the CDR3 is TGCAGCGTTGAAGGCGGGACGGGACAGCGAGGAAACACCATATATTTT. Translated, it gives CSVEGGTGQRGNTIYF.

V usage is TRBV19 and J usage is TRBJ2-3; D may be TRBD2 (5 bases). The ends were cut back, 6 bases at V and 4 bases at J, with 20 bases in the middle. The CDR3 loop spans 16 amino acids. Germline V lookup: CDR1 LNHDA, CDR2 SQIVND (reference sequence). Written as DNA, the CDR3 is TGTGCCAGTAGACCTGACACCCTAAGGACTGCAGATACGCAGTATTTT. Protein: CASRPDTLRTADTQYF.

The chain carries TRBV3-1 and TRBJ2-3; 8 bases agree with TRBD2. V was clipped by 2 bases and J by 6 bases; unmatched bases: 13. CDR1 and CDR2 from the germline V gene are LGHDT and YNNKEL (reference sequence). CDR3 length: 17 residues. As DNA, the CDR3 is TGTGCCAGCAGCCAAACCCGGGGTAGCGGGGTTTCGGATACGCAGTATTTT. It specifies CASSQTRGSGVSDTQYF.

The chain has TRBV12-3 or TRBV12-4 and TRBJ2-1, with 12 bases matching TRBD2. This CDR3 comprises 14 residues. The V gene end was trimmed by 8 bases and the J gene end by 7 bases; junction bases not matched to a gene: 6. CDR3: CASVRGLAGNEQFF. For the CDR3, the DNA is TGTGCCAGCGTTCGGGGACTAGCGGGTAATGAGCAGTTCTTC.

The chain employs TRBV7-2 and TRBJ2-7, with a weak D call TRBD1 (6 bases). V shed 3 bases and J shed 7 bases, with 10 bases lying between them. The CDR3 runs to 12 residues. CDR1 and CDR2 (germline): SGHTA, FQGNSA. DNA of the CDR3: TGTGCCAGCAGCTTTGACAGGAATGAGCAGTACGTC. It encodes CASSFDRNEQYV.